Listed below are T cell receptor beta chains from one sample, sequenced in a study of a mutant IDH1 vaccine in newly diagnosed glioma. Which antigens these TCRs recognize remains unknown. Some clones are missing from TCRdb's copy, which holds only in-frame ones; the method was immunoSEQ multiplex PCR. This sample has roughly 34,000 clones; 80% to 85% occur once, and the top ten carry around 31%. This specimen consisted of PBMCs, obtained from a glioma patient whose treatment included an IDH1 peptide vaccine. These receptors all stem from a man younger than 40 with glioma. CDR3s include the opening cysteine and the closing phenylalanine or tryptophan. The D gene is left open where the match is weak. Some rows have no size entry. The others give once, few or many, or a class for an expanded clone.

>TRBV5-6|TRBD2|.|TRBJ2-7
CASSPGGISYEQYF
TGTGCCAGCAGCCCGGGGGGTATCTCCTACGAGCAGTACTTC
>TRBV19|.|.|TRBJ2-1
CASSSSKSYNEQFF
TGTGCCAGTAGTTCCAGTAAGTCCTACAATGAGCAGTTCTTC
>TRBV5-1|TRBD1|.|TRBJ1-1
CASSGGQLNTEAFF
TGCGCCAGCAGCGGGGGACAGCTGAACACTGAAGCTTTCTTT
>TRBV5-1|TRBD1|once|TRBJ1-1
CASSLGTGPSLSAMNTEAFF
TGCGCCAGCAGCTTAGGGACAGGGCCTAGCCTTTCCGCTATGAACACTGAAGCTTTCTTT
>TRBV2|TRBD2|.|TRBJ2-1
CASSGLAGGTLDNEQFF
TGTGCCAGCAGTGGACTAGCGGGGGGGACCCTTGACAATGAGCAGTTCTTC
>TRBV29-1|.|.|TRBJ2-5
CSVDRGRAETQYF
TGCAGCGTTGACAGGGGACGGGCAGAGACCCAGTACTTC
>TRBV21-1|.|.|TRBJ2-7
CASSLHRPGQNSKYF
TGTGCCAGCAGCCTTCACCGGCCGGGACAGAACTCGAAGTACTTC
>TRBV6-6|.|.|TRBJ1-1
CASSSPGGSTEAFF
TGTGCCAGCAGTTCCCCGGGGGGATCCACTGAAGCTTTCTTT
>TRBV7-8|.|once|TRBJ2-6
CASSLSAGANVLTF
TGTGCCAGCAGCTTAAGTGCGGGGGCCAACGTCCTGACTTTC
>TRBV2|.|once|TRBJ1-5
CASSESSNQPQHF
TGTGCCAGCAGTGAAAGTAGCAATCAGCCCCAGCATTTT
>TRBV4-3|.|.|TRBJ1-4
CASNQHRLGEKLFF
TGCGCCAGCAATCAACACAGGCTAGGAGAAAAACTGTTTTTT
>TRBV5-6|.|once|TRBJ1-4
CASSSLAEGVNEKLFF
TGTGCCAGCAGCTCTTTAGCTGAGGGGGTTAATGAAAAACTGTTTTTT
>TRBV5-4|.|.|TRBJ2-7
CASSDTGFEQYF
TGTGCCAGCAGCGATACAGGGTTCGAGCAGTACTTC
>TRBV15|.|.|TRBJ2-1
CATSRRLTNYNEQFF
TGTGCCACCAGCAGAAGACTAACGAACTACAATGAGCAGTTCTTC
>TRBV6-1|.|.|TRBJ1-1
CASSEAPGSGTEAFF
TGTGCCAGCAGTGAAGCGCCAGGGAGTGGCACTGAAGCTTTCTTT
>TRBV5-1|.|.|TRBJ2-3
CASSLSLVDSSTDTQYF
TGCGCCAGCAGCTTATCCCTGGTAGACTCTAGCACAGATACGCAGTATTTT
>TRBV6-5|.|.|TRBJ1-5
CATQPGGNQPQHF
TGTGCCACTCAACCGGGAGGCAATCAGCCCCAGCATTTT
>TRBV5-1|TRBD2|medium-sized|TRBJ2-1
CASSLRTSGENEQFF
TGCGCCAGCAGCCTACGGACTAGCGGGGAAAATGAGCAGTTCTTC
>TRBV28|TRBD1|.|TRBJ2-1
CASSMTGLVNEQFF
TGTGCCAGCAGTATGACAGGGCTGGTGAATGAGCAGTTCTTC
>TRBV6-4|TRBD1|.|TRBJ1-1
CASSVGTDGATEAFF
TGTGCCAGCAGTGTTGGGACAGATGGGGCCACTGAAGCTTTCTTT
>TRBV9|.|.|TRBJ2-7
CASSYSQNDHEQYF
TGTGCCAGCAGTTACAGCCAGAACGACCACGAGCAGTACTTC
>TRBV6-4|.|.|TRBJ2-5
CASSLDPQETQYF
TGTGCCAGCAGTCTAGACCCACAAGAGACCCAGTACTTC
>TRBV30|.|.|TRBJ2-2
CAWRLEGRTGELFF
TGTGCCTGGAGGTTAGAGGGGAGGACCGGGGAGCTGTTTTTT
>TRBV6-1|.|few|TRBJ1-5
CASSPGYPQHF
TGTGCCAGCAGCCCGGGTTACCCCCAGCATTTT
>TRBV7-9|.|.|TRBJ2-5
CASSLQGQETQYF
TGTGCCAGCAGCTTACAGGGGCAAGAGACCCAGTACTTC
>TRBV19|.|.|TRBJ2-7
CASSRKADHSYEQYF
TGTGCCAGTAGCAGAAAGGCCGATCACTCCTACGAGCAGTACTTC
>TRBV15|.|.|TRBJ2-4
CATSRDRETSDLVRNIQYF
TGTGCCACCAGCAGAGATCGGGAGACATCGGACCTCGTTCGGAACATTCAGTACTTC
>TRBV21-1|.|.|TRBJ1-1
CASSKAIQDEAFF
TGTGCCAGCAGCAAAGCCATTCAGGATGAAGCTTTCTTT
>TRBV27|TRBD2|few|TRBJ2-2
CASRKPGLANTGELFF
TGTGCCAGCAGAAAACCGGGACTAGCGAACACCGGGGAGCTGTTTTTT
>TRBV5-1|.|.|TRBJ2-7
CASSWGLTGTDSEQYF
TGCGCCAGCAGCTGGGGACTGACCGGGACAGATTCCGAGCAGTACTTC
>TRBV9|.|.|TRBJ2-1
CASSIGTPSRDEQFF
TGTGCCAGCAGCATTGGGACACCTTCCAGGGATGAGCAGTTCTTC
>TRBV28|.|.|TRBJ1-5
CASSFDSGLISNQPQHF
TGTGCCAGCAGTTTTGACTCGGGGCTAATATCCAATCAGCCCCAGCATTTT
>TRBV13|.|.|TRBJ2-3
CASSLGTQGGQYF
TGTGCCAGCAGCCTGGGGACGCAGGGAGGGCAGTATTTT
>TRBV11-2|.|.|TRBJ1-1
CASSLGQPEAFF
TGTGCCAGCAGCTTAGGCCAGCCTGAAGCTTTCTTT
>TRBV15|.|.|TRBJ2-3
CATSRAGVTQYF
TGTGCCACCAGCAGAGCCGGTGTTACGCAGTATTTT
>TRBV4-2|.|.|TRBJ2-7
CASSLGVGQPYEQYF
TGTGCCAGCAGCCTCGGGGTGGGACAACCCTACGAGCAGTACTTC
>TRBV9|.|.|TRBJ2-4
CASSAGVDIQYF
TGTGCCAGCAGCGCAGGGGTGGACATTCAGTACTTC
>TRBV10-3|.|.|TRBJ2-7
CAISPHGLKNYEQYF
TGTGCCATCAGTCCCCACGGACTGAAGAACTACGAGCAGTACTTC
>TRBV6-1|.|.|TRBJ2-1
CASSGTTYNEQFF
TGTGCCAGCAGTGGGACTACCTACAATGAGCAGTTCTTC
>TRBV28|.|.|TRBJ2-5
CASSFLPGGQQETQYF
TGTGCCAGCAGTTTTCTTCCCGGGGGACAGCAAGAGACCCAGTACTTC
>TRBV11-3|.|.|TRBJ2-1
CASSWRDSYNEQFF
TGTGCCAGCAGCTGGAGGGACTCCTACAATGAGCAGTTCTTC
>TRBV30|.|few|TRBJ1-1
CAWGLAEAFF
TGTGCCTGGGGGTTAGCTGAAGCTTTCTTT
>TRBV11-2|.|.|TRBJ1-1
CASSFRVTEAFF
TGTGCCAGCAGCTTCAGGGTGACTGAAGCTTTCTTT
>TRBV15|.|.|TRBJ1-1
CATSRVGTLGPEAFF
TGTGCCACCAGCAGAGTAGGGACACTCGGGCCTGAAGCTTTCTTT
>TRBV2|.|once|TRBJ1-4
CARQSGGTNEKLFF
TGTGCCCGTCAGAGTGGGGGAACTAATGAAAAACTGTTTTTT
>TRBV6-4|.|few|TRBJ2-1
CATSTPSEQFF
TGTGCCACTTCGACCCCTTCTGAGCAGTTCTTC
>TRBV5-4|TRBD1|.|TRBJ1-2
CASRSGTGSDYGYTF
TGTGCCAGCAGGTCCGGGACAGGGAGTGACTATGGCTACACCTTC
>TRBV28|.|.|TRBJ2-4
CASSLGGSANIQYF
TGTGCCAGCAGTTTAGGGGGCTCAGCGAACATTCAGTACTTC
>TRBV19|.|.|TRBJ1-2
CASRDGRSYGYTF
TGTGCCAGTCGGGACGGACGGAGCTATGGCTACACCTTC
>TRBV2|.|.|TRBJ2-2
CASSNVIRTGELFF
TGTGCCAGCAGTAACGTAATAAGGACCGGGGAGCTGTTTTTT
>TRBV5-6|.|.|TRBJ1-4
CASSLGSANEKLFF
TGTGCCAGCAGCTTGGGGTCGGCTAATGAAAAACTGTTTTTT
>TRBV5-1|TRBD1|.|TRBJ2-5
CASSSTGARQETQYF
TGCGCCAGCAGCTCGACAGGGGCGAGGCAAGAGACCCAGTACTTC
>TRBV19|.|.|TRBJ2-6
CASHPQRAGANVLTF
TGTGCCAGCCACCCCCAGAGAGCTGGGGCCAACGTCCTGACTTTC
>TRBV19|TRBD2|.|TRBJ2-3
CASSTRTSGVDTQYF
TGTGCCAGTAGTACCCGGACTAGCGGGGTGGATACGCAGTATTTT
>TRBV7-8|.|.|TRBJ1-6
CASRYTGSALHF
TGTGCCAGCAGATATACTGGGTCAGCCCTCCACTTT
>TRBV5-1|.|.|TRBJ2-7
CASSSGPGNNEQYF
TGCGCCAGCAGCTCCGGCCCGGGTAACAACGAGCAGTACTTC
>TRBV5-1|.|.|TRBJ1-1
CASSLWGDTEAFF
TGCGCCAGCAGCTTATGGGGGGACACTGAAGCTTTCTTT